This T cell receptor beta chain was identified in a study of technical replicates of blood from a few donors. Assay used: immunoSEQ multiplex PCR; TCRdb lists only in-frame clones, some missing. This sample carries about 64,000 clones, about 88% of them seen once, and the ten largest clones take about 4.8%. Germline values: CDR1 ENHRY, CDR2 SYGVKD. The V gene lost 4 bases and the J gene lost 8 bases, with 20 bases spanning the gap. The CDR3 covers 15 residues. The sequencing input was PBMCs. V gene TRBV10-3 combines with J gene TRBJ1-2, with a tentative D call TRBD1 (6 bases). The sequence came from a human donor in good health. Some clones in this sample may be carry-over from other donors' samples. The DNA for the CDR3 is TGTGCCATCAGTGGAACCTTACAGGGATTGGGGGGCTACACCTTC. Residues: CAISGTLQGLGGYTF.